The 4 T cell receptor beta chains given below trace back to one sample, sequenced in a study of blood T cell repertoires in COVID-19. Produced via immunoSEQ multiplex PCR; TCRdb's table is partial and in-frame only. In the table there are roughly 140,000 clones, 88% of which are singletons. Specimen: peripheral blood. These receptors came from a man aged 65-85 years with acute or convalescent COVID-19.

V is TRBV2 and J is TRBJ2-2; 8 bases align to TRBD2. This CDR3 is built from 16 residues. Germline CDR1 and CDR2: SNHLY and FYNNEI. V shed 6 bases, J shed 2 bases, and the junction held 8 bases outside the gene matches. CDR3 loop: CASRARLAINTGELFF. The CDR3 coding sequence is TGTGCCAGCAGGGCCAGACTAGCGATTAACACCGGGGAGCTGTTTTTT.

The chain employs TRBV12-5 and TRBJ2-3, with TRBD2 matching over 9 bases. V was pared by 2 bases and J by 2 bases, with 8 bases of the junction left unmatched. Germline V gives CDR1 LGHNT, CDR2 FRNRAP. The CDR3 has 17 amino acids. In DNA form, the CDR3 reads TGTGCTAGTGGTTTGACCTTGGCGGGAGGGATCACAGATACGCAGTATTTT. It encodes CASGLTLAGGITDTQYF.

The chain carries TRBV14 and TRBJ2-3; 12 bases agree with TRBD1. This CDR3 has 15 amino acids. Trimming removed 7 bases from V and 5 bases from J; junction bases left unmatched: 7. Germline assignment: CDR1 SGHDN and CDR2 FVKESK. The CDR3: CASTRGTGGRDTQYF. The CDR3 region has the DNA TGTGCCAGCACCCGGGGGACAGGGGGCAGAGATACGCAGTATTTT.

The genes are TRBV6-1 and TRBJ1-4, with a tentative D call TRBD1 (5 bases). Germline V gene sequence: CDR1 MNHNS, CDR2 SASEGT. The CDR3 length is 17 residues. V lost 2 bases, J lost 0 bases, and 13 bases lay in between. CDR3 region: CASSEFGGIATNEKLFF. The DNA for the CDR3 is TGTGCCAGCAGTGAATTCGGGGGGATTGCAACTAATGAAAAACTGTTTTTT.